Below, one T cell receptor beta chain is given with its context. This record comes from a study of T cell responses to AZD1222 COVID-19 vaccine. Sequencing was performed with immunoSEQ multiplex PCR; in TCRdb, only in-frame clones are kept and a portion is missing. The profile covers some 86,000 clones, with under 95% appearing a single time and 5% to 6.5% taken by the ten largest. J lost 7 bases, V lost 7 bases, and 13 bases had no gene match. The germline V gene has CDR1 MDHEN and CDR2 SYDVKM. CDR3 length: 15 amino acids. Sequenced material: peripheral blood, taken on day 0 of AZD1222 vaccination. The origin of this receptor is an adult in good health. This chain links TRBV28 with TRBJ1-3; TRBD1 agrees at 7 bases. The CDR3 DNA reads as TGTGCCAGCACCGTAGGGGGCGGGCGTTGGAACACCATATATTTT. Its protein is CASTVGGGRWNTIYF.